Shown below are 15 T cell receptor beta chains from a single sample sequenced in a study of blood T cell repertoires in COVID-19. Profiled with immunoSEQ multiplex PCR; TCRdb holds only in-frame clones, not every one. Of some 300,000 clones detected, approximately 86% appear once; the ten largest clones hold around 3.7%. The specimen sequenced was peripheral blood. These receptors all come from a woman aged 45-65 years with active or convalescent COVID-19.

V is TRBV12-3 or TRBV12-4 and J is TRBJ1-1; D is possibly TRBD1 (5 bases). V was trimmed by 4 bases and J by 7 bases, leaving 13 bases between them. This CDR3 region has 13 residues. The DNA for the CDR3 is TGTGCCAGCAGTTCCCAAAAGGGGTTTGAAGCTTTCTTT. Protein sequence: CASSSQKGFEAFF.

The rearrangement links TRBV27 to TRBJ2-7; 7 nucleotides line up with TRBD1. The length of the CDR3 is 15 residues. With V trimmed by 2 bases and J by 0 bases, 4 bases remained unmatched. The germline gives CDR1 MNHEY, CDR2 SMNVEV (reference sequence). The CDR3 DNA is TGTGCCAGCAGTTTAAAGACAGGGTACTCCTACGAGCAGTACTTC. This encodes CASSLKTGYSYEQYF.

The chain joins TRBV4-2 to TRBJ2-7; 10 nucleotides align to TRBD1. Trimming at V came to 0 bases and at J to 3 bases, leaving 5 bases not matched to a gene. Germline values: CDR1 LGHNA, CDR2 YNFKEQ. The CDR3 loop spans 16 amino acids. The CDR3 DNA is TGTGCCAGCAGCCAAGAGTGGACAGGGGGTGACTACGAGCAGTACTTC. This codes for CASSQEWTGGDYEQYF.

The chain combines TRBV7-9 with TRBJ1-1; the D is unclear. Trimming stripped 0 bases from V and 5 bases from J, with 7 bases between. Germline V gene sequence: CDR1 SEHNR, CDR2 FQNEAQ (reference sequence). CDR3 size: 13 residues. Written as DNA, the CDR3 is TGTGCCAGCAGCTTAGCCACAGTTACTGAAGCTTTCTTT. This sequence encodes CASSLATVTEAFF.

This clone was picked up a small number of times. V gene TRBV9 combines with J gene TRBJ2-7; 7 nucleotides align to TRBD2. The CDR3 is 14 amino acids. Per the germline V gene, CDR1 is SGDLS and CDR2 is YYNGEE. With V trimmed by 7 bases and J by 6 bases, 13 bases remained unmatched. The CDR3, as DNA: TGTGCCAGCGGATCGGGGGGACTACCCTCCGAGCAGTACTTC. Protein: CASGSGGLPSEQYF.

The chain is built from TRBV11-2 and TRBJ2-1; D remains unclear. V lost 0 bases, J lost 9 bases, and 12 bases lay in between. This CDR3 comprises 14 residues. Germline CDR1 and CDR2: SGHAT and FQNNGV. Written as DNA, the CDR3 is TGTGCCAGCAGCTTAGATTCTGGCCGAACTGAGCAGTTCTTC. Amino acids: CASSLDSGRTEQFF.

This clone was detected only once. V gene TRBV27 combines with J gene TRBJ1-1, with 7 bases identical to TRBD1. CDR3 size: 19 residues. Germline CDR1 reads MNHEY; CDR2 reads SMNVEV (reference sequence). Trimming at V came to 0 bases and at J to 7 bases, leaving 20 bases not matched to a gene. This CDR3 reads CASSLSSRAGTASIHEAFF. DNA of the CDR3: TGTGCCAGCAGTTTATCGTCCCGGGCCGGGACAGCAAGTATACATGAAGCTTTCTTT.

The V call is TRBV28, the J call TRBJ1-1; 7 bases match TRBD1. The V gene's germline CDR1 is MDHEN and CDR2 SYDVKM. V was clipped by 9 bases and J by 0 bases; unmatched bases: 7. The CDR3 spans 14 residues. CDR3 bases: TGTGCCAGTTACACAGGGGCCATGAACACTGAAGCTTTCTTT. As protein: CASYTGAMNTEAFF.

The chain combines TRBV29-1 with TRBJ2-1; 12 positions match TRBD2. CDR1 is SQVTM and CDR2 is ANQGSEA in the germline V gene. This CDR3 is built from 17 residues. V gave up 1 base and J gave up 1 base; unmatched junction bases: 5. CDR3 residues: CSVEGLAGGWSYNEQFF. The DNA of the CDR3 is TGCAGCGTTGAAGGTCTAGCGGGAGGGTGGTCCTACAATGAGCAGTTCTTC.

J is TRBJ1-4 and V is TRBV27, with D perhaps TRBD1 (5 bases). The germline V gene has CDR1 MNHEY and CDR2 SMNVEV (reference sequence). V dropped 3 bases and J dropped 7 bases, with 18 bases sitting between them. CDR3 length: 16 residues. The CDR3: CASSLGRDSTREKLFF. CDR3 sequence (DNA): TGTGCCAGCAGTTTGGGCCGTGACAGCACCCGTGAAAAACTGTTTTTT.

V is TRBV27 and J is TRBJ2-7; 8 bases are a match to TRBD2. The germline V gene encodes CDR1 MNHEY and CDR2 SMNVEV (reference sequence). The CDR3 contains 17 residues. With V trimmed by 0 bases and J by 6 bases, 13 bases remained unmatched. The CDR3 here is CASSLSRGSGSLGEQYF. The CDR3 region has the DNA TGTGCCAGCAGTTTATCGCGGGGCAGCGGGAGCTTAGGCGAGCAGTACTTC.

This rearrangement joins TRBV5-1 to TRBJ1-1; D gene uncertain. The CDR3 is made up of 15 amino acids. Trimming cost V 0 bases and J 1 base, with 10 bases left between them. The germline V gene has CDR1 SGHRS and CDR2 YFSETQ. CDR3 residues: CASSLVGRKNTEAFF. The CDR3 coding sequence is TGCGCCAGCAGCTTGGTAGGCAGGAAGAACACTGAAGCTTTCTTT.

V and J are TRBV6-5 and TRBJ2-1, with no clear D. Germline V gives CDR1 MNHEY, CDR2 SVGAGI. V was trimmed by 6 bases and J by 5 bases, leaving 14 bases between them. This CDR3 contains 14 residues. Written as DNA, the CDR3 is TGTGCCAGCAGCCCACAGCCCGCCCACAATGAGCAGTTCTTC. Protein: CASSPQPAHNEQFF.

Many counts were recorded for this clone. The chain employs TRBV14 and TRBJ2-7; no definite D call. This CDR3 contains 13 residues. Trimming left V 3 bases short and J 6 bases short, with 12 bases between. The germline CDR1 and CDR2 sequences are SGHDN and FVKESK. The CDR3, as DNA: TGTGCCAGCAGCCACGACTTACGAGGCGAGCAGTACTTC. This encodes CASSHDLRGEQYF.

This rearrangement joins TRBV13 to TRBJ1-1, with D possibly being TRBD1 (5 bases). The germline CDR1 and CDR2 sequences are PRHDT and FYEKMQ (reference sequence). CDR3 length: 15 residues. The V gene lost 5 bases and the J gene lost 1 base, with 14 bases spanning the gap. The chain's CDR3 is CASSLQVTRNTEAFF. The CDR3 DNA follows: TGTGCCAGCAGCCTACAGGTTACCAGGAACACTGAAGCTTTCTTT.